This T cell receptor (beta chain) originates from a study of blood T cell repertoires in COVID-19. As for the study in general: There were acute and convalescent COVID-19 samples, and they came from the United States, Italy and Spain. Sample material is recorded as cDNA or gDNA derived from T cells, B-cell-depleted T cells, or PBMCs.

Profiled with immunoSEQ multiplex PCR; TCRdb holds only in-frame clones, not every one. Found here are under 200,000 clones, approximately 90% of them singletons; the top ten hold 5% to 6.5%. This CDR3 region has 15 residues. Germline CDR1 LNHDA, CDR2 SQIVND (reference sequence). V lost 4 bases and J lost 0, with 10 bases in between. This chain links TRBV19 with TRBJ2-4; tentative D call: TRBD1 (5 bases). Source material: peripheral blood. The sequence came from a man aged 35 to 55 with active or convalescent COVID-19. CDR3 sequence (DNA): TGTGCCAGTAGTAATGCAGGGCTAGCCAAAAACATTCAGTACTTC. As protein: CASSNAGLAKNIQYF.